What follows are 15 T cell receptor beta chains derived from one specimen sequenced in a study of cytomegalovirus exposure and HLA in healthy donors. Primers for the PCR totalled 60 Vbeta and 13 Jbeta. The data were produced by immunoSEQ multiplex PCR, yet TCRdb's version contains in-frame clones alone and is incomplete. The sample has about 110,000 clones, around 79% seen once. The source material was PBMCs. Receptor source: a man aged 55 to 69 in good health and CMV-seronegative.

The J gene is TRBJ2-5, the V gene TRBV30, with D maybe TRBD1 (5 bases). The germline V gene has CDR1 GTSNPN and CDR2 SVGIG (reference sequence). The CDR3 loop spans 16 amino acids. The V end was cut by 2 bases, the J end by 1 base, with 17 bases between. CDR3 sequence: CAWSPPLGRGQETQYF. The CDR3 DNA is TGTGCCTGGAGTCCACCCCTCGGTAGGGGCCAAGAGACCCAGTACTTC.

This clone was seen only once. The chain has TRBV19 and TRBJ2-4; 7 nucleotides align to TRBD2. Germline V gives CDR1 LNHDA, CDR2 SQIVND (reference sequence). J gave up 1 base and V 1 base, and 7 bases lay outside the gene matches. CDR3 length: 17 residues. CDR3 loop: CASSIGRGVVAKNIQYF. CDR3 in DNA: TGTGCCAGTAGTATAGGTCGGGGGGTAGTCGCCAAAAACATTCAGTACTTC.

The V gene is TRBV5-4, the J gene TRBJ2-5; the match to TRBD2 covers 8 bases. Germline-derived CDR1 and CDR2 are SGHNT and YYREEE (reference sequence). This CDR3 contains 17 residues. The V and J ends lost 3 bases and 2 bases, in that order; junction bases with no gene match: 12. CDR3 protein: CASSSSGGRGPQETQYF. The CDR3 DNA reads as TGTGCCAGCAGCTCGTCGGGGGGGCGAGGCCCACAAGAGACCCAGTACTTC.

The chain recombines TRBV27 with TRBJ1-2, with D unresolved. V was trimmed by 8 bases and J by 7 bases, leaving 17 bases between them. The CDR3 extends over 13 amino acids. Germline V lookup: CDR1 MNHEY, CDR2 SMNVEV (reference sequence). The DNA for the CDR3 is TGTGCCAGCTGCAGACATCCGCTCGCTGGCTACACCTTC. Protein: CASCRHPLAGYTF.

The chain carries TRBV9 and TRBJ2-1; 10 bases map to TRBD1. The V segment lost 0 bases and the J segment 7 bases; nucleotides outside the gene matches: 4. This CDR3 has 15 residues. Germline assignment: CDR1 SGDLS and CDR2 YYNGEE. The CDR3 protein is CASSVVGQGVNEQFF. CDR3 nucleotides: TGTGCCAGCAGCGTAGTTGGACAGGGGGTTAATGAGCAGTTCTTC.

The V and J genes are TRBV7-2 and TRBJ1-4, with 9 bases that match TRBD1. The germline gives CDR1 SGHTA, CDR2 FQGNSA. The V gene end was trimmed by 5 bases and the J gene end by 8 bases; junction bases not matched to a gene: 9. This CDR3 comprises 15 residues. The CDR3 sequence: CASSLTPGQGEKLFF. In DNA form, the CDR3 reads TGTGCCAGCAGCCTAACTCCGGGACAGGGAGAAAAACTGTTTTTT.

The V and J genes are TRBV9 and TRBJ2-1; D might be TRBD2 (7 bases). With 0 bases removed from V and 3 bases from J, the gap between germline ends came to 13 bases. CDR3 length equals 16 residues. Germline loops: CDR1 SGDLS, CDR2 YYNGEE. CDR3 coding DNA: TGTGCCAGCAGCGTAGCGGCGGGGGCCGGCTACAATGAGCAGTTCTTC. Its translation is CASSVAAGAGYNEQFF.

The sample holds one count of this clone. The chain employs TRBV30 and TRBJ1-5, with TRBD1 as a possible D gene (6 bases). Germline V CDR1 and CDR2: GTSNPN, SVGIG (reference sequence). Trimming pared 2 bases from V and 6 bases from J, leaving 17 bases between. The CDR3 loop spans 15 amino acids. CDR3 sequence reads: CAWSKNRAFGQPQHF. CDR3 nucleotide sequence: TGTGCCTGGAGTAAGAACAGGGCCTTCGGTCAGCCCCAGCATTTT.

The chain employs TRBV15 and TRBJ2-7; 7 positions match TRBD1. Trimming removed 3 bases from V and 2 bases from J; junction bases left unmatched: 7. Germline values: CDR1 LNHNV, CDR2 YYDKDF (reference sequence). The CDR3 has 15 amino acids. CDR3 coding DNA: TGTGCCACCAGCAGGGACGACAGGGACCCCTACGAGCAGTACGTC. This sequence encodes CATSRDDRDPYEQYV.

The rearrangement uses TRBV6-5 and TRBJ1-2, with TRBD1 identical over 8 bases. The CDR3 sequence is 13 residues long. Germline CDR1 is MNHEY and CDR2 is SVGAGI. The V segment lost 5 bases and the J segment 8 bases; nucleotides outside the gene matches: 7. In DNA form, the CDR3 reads TGTGCCAGCAGTGAGGGGACAGGCAACGGCTACACCTTC. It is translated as CASSEGTGNGYTF.

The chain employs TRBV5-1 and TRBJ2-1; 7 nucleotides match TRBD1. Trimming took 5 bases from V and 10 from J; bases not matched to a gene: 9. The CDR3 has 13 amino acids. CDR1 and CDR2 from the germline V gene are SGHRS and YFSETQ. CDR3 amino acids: CASRRDRVEEQFF. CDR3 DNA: TGCGCCAGCAGGCGTGACAGGGTTGAAGAGCAGTTCTTC.

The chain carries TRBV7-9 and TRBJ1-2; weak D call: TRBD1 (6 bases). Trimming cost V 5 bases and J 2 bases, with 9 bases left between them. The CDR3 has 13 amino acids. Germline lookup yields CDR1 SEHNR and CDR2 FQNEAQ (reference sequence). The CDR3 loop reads CASSPQGNYGYTF. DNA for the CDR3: TGTGCCAGCAGCCCACAGGGAAACTATGGCTACACCTTC.

The CDR3 region is CAISPTEGGANVLTF. CDR3 coding DNA: TGTGCCATCAGCCCTACAGAGGGTGGGGCCAACGTCCTGACTTTC. This chain uses TRBV10-3 with TRBJ2-6; TRBD2 is a possible D gene (5 bases). Germline assignment: CDR1 ENHRY and CDR2 SYGVKD. The V end lost 6 bases, the J end lost 3 bases, and 12 bases lay between the germline ends. The CDR3 length is 15 residues.

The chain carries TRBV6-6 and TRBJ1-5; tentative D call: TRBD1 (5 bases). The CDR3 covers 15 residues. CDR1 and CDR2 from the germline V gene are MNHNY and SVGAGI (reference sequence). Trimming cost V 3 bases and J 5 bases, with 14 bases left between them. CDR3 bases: TGTGCCAGCAGTTATGGCGGGGCGGGGGATCAGCCCCAGCATTTT. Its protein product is CASSYGGAGDQPQHF.

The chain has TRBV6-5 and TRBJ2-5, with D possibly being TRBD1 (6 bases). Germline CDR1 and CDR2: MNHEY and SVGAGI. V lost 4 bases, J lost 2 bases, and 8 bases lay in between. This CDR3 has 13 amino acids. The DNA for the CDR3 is TGTGCCAGCAGTTGGCAGGGGCAAGAGACCCAGTACTTC. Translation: CASSWQGQETQYF.